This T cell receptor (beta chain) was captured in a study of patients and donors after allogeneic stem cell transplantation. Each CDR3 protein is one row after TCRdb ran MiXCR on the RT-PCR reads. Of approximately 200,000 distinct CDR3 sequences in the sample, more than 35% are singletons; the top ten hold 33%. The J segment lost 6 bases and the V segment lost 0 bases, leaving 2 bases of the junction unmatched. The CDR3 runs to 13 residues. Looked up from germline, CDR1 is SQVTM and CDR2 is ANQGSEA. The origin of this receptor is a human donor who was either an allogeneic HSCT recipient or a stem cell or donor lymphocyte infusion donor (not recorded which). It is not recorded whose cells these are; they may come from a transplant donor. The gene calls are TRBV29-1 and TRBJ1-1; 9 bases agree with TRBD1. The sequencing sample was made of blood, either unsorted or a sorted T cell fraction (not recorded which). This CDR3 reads CSVEEQGAAEAFF. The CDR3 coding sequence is TGCAGCGTTGAAGAACAGGGGGCTGCTGAAGCTTTCTTT.